This entry features one T cell receptor beta chain sequence. Antigen specificity is unknown. The sample is drawn from a study of T cell repertoires in cytomegalovirus infection. Each CDR3 protein is one row after TCRdb ran MiXCR on the reads. This repertoire shows some 920,000 distinct CDR3 sequences, approximately 31% found once; its top ten account for 13%. Trimming shortened V by 7 bases and J by 2 bases, and 12 bases separated the two germline ends. The CDR3 covers 14 residues. Per the germline V gene, CDR1 is MNHEY and CDR2 is SMNVEV (reference sequence). The rearrangement joins TRBV27 to TRBJ2-1; D is undetermined. The receptor was derived from a human donor in good health (CMV status not recorded). Some clones in this sample may be carry-over from other donors' samples. The specimen comprised cultured CD8+ T cells from PBMCs, sampled from culture after CMV antigen stimulation. As DNA, the CDR3 is TGTGCCAGCAATGCAGGCGTTGCCTACAATGAGCAGTTCTTC. It specifies CASNAGVAYNEQFF.